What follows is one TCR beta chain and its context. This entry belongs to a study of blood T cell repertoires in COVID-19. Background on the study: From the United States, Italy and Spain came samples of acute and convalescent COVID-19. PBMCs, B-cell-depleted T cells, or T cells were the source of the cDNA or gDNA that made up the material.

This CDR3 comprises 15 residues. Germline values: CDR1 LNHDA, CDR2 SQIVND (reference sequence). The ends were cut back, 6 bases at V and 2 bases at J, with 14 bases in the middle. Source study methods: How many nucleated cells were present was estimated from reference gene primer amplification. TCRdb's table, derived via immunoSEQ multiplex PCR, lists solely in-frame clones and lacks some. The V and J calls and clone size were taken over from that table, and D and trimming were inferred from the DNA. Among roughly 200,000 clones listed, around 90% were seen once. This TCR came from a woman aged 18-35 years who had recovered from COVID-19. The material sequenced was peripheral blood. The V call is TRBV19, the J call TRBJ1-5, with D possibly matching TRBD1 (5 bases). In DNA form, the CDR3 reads TGTGCCAGTAGGCCCAGGGCGTTGGGCAATCAGCCCCAGCATTTT. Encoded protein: CASRPRALGNQPQHF.